The entry that follows covers one T cell receptor (beta chain) sequence. Its antigen has not been determined. The sample holds no much larger clone one base away, and base qualities are not on file. The sample comes from a study of blood T cell repertoires in COVID-19 (dated by TCRdb to 2018 to 2020). Turning to the overall study: The collaborator samples originated in the United States, Italy and Spain and spanned the acute and convalescent phases of COVID-19. The material from the prospective study consisted of cDNA or gDNA derived from T cells, B-cell-depleted T cells, or PBMCs. Where HLA class I and class II types were available, the types were taken from metadata supplied by the sample provider, not from assay-based typing. Samples came from the ongoing ImmuneRACE study (first 160 participants) plus 1,254 subjects from 6 global collaborators. Deeply sampled blood TCRbeta repertoires from subjects exposed to, actively infected with, or recovered from COVID-19 were included in the dataset. Nearly every sample came with metadata listing a de-identified subject ID, COVID-19 status, age in years and sex. The repertoires were released in a freely available public database meant as a resource for research on the immune response to SARS-CoV-2. On the study overall, not on this receptor specifically: Clinical and demographic metadata were provided uncurated, with the amount varying by source and participant.

From the cysteine through the phenylalanine, the CDR3 covers 13 amino acids. Of all the DNA, just the CDR3 is kept, 39 bases in frame from base 1. Deletion took 5 bases off V and 0 bases off J, with a span of 7 bases between the germline ends. Participants in the prospective study were aged about 18 to 95 years, lived in 20 to 25 United States geographic areas, and enrolled through a virtual design. Cohort assignment in the prospective study relied on participant-reported clinical history from a screening survey and a study questionnaire. For ImmuneRACE Cohort 3, a participant was defined as recovered based on two consecutive negative NP/OP PCR tests, clearance by a healthcare professional, or resolution of symptoms. Mobile phlebotomists in the prospective study collected whole blood, serum and a nasopharyngeal or oropharyngeal swab from every participant. Additional blood draws and questionnaires over an approximately two-month period could optionally be provided by prospective study participants. Before DNA extraction, prospective study blood samples were shipped either frozen or at room temperature.

TCRbeta CDR3 regions were amplified from genomic DNA by means of the immunoSEQ Assay, a bias-controlled multiplex PCR. The original methods were these. Within the assay, amplification of reference gene primers was used to estimate how many nucleated cells each sample contained. To quantify the absolute abundance of each unique TCRbeta CDR3 rearrangement, sequence reads were collapsed and filtered. For each sample, productive Simpson clonality was calculated by taking the square root of Simpson's diversity index across productive rearrangements. This is the immuneACCESS table as TCRdb keeps it, with only in-frame sequences that have V and J called. A part of the clones is gone; compared with another copy, unresolved V genes explain less than half, and the rest is unexplained. V and J calls and clone size are those listed in that table; D and trimming were worked out from the DNA. The sample data list a few hundred thousand clones, and about 88% of these were observed just once. In total, the top ten clones hold approximately 3% of the sample.

The chain was built from TRBV12-3 or TRBV12-4 and TRBJ2-5, with the D gene too uncertain to name. This receptor was identified in a woman in her 30s who had recovered from COVID-19. Sequenced input: PBMCs or T cells enriched from blood (not recorded which). The CDR3 reads CASSPSYQETQYF. DNA sequence: TGTGCCAGCAGTCCCTCGTACCAAGAGACCCAGTACTTC.